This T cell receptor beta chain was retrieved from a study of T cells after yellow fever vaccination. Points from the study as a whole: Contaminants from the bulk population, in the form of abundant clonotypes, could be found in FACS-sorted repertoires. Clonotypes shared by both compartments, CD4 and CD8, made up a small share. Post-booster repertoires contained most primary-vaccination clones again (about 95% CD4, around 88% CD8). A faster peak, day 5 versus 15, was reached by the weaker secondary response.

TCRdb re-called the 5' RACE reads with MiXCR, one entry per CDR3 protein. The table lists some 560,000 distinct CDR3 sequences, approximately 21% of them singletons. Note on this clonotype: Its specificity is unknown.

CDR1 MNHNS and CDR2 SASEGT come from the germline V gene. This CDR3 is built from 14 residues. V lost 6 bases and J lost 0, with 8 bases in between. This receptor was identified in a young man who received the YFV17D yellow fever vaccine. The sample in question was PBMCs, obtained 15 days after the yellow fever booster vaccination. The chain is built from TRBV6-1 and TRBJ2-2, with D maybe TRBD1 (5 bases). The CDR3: CASRDNSNTGELFF. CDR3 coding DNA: TGTGCCAGCAGGGACAACTCGAACACCGGGGAGCTGTTTTTT.